This is a list of T cell receptor beta chains from one sample in a study of blood T cell repertoires in COVID-19. This table comes from immunoSEQ multiplex PCR, and its TCRdb copy is limited to in-frame clones, with some not included. This table holds 150,000 to 180,000 clones, 91% found once. Sequences were obtained from peripheral blood. The receptor set was obtained from a man over 45 with acute or convalescent COVID-19. The CDR3 runs from the conserved cysteine through the conserved F or W. A D gene is named only where the DNA matches it firmly.

cdr3_length,d_call,v_call,j_call,cdr3_aa
14,TRBD1,TRBV9,TRBJ1-2,CASTDRGSNYGYTF
13,-,TRBV9,TRBJ1-2,CASSVGQTDGYTF
15,TRBD2,TRBV14,TRBJ2-7,CASSQRLAGAHEQYF
16,TRBD1,TRBV27,TRBJ1-1,CASSLIPGQGDTEAFF
18,TRBD1,TRBV3-1/TRBV3-2,TRBJ2-1,CASSPLGPGTGVYNEQFF
16,TRBD1,TRBV9,TRBJ2-2,CASSAQGASNTGELFF
15,TRBD1,TRBV28,TRBJ1-2,CASSLWTGGAYGYTF
16,TRBD2,TRBV5-1,TRBJ2-3,CASSLGLAGAVDTQYF
14,-,TRBV10-3,TRBJ2-1,CAITETSSYNEQFF
13,-,TRBV2,TRBJ1-1,CASSEQGGTEAFF
15,TRBD1,TRBV7-2,TRBJ1-2,CASSLLTGVNYGYTF
13,-,TRBV9,TRBJ1-5,CASSADWNQPQHF
14,TRBD2,TRBV20-1,TRBJ2-1,CSASMTSGEGEQFF
15,TRBD1,TRBV18,TRBJ1-4,CASSPQTGPNEKLFF
16,TRBD2,TRBV7-9,TRBJ2-3,CASSTQRGVMTDTQYF
13,-,TRBV6-5,TRBJ1-5,CASSLSKSKPQHF
14,TRBD1,TRBV10-3,TRBJ1-1,CAISVGQANTEAFF
14,TRBD1,TRBV19,TRBJ1-2,CASSPRGRNYGYTF
16,TRBD1,TRBV20-1,TRBJ1-2,CSASIISPGGNYGYTF
15,TRBD2,TRBV13,TRBJ2-2,CASSLPGLATGELFF
14,-,TRBV18,TRBJ2-1,CASSPPSTTNEQFF
13,-,TRBV30,TRBJ1-2,CALAPGGTYGYTF
15,TRBD2,TRBV27,TRBJ2-7,CASSKTSGFSYEQYF
15,TRBD1,TRBV6-5,TRBJ2-2,CASSRQGGNTGELFF
15,-,TRBV25-1,TRBJ2-2,CASSLAGGSTGELFF
14,-,TRBV6-5,TRBJ1-2,CASSYNGDNYGYTF
14,-,TRBV5-8,TRBJ2-1,CASNGDTTYNEQFF
12,-,TRBV7-8,TRBJ1-1,CASSLVVGEAFF
15,TRBD2,TRBV7-9,TRBJ2-1,CASSLSGRGGSEQFF
18,TRBD2,TRBV27,TRBJ2-4,CASSLGTSGGAYKNIQYF
12,-,TRBV6-6,TRBJ1-2,CASRPGDYGYTF
14,-,TRBV6-5,TRBJ2-6,CASSRFSGANVLTF
13,-,TRBV2,TRBJ2-5,CASSWGGQETQYF
14,-,TRBV27,TRBJ1-1,CASSFSRPGTEAFF
18,TRBD1,TRBV12-5,TRBJ1-2,CASGLVLAGGAPHYGYTF
11,-,TRBV20-1,TRBJ2-1,CSASSTGEQFF
17,-,TRBV5-4,TRBJ2-3,CASSPVMAAGGTDTQYF
13,-,TRBV7-2,TRBJ1-5,CASSFRIEQPQHF
15,TRBD1,TRBV28,TRBJ1-2,CASRKAGTGNYGYTF
14,TRBD1,TRBV4-2,TRBJ1-2,CASSQEGGSYGYTF
14,-,TRBV5-1,TRBJ1-2,CASSLESSSYGYTF
14,TRBD2,TRBV14,TRBJ2-7,CASSPSAGAGEQYF
13,TRBD1,TRBV10-2,TRBJ1-4,CASRGQGNEKLFF
10,-,TRBV29-1,TRBJ2-1,CSVDDGKEFF
17,TRBD1,TRBV29-1,TRBJ2-1,CSVYNTGTGGSYNEQFF